This T cell receptor beta chain was sequenced during a study of response to subunit inactivated influenza vaccine. The table lists this clonotype with a count of one. The CDR3 covers 15 residues. V lost 4 bases and J 5 bases, leaving 16 bases between the germline ends. Germline CDR1 reads SGHRS; CDR2 reads YFSETQ. Using its own MiXCR run on the RT-PCR reads, TCRdb lists one record per CDR3 protein. The sample yields about 540,000 distinct CDR3 sequences, around a quarter seen once. The sample also formed part of further work on T cells expressing NK-cell markers. That source reports: Making the TCR beta cDNA relied on 5'RACE template switching with UMIs. Repertoires of TCR beta were obtained from T cells sorted as CD3+CD56+NKG2C+, CD3+CD56+NKG2C- and CD3+CD56-NKG2C+. Only alpha-beta TCR T cells were sorted in several experiments, using an anti-gamma-delta TCR antibody. Dominant NKG2C+ clonotypes were found to form 1.0-7.0% of CD8+ T cells in 5 or 6 donors.

This TCR came from a man in his fifties or sixties who received an inactivated influenza vaccine. The sample was CD4+ T cells sorted from PBMCs, taken roughly 12 days after vaccination. The chain links TRBV5-1 to TRBJ1-5; D gene uncertain. The CDR3 DNA reads TGCGCCAGCAGCCTGGGTAGTCCCCCCCATCAGCCCCAGCATTTT. It encodes CASSLGSPPHQPQHF.